These 8 T cell receptor beta chains originate from one sample sequenced in a study of CD8 T cells in ankylosing spondylitis. These receptors' antigens are unknown. Study-level points and caveats: Made up of roughly 8 highly homologous variants, a TCR beta motif appeared characteristic of ankylosing spondylitis blood.

TCRdb reprocessed the 5' RACE reads with MiXCR, giving one entry per CDR3 protein. The sample contains approximately 520,000 distinct CDR3 sequences, over 4% of which appear only once. The sequencing sample was made of blood, either unsorted or a sorted T cell fraction (not recorded which). The receptors stem from a male donor with ankylosing spondylitis.

Ten or more counts support this clonotype. The rearrangement joins TRBV12-3 or TRBV12-4 to TRBJ2-3, with 8 bases matching TRBD1. The CDR3 totals 17 residues. J lost 3 bases, V lost 6 bases, and 14 bases had no gene match. The CDR3 coding sequence is TGTGCCAGCAGCCCTTTTTCGGACAGGGAAAGGACAGATACGCAGTATTTT. Translating it yields CASSPFSDRERTDTQYF.

This clonotype was counted ten times or more. The V gene is TRBV5-1, the J gene TRBJ1-2; weak D call: TRBD1 (5 bases). This CDR3 has 14 amino acids. In germline, CDR1 is SGHRS, CDR2 YFSETQ. Trimming pared 3 bases from V and 4 bases from J, leaving 13 bases between. The CDR3 sequence: CASSSPGGLYGYTF. CDR3 nucleotides: TGCGCCAGCAGCTCACCGGGGGGTCTCTATGGCTACACCTTC.

This clonotype came up many times. This sequence joins TRBV29-1 and TRBJ2-5, with TRBD2 identical over 7 bases. Trimming removed 7 bases from V and 4 bases from J; junction bases left unmatched: 6. The CDR3 sequence is 12 residues long. The V gene's germline CDR1 is SQVTM and CDR2 ANQGSEA. The CDR3 sequence: CSALTGGETQYF. The CDR3 nucleotides read TGCAGCGCCCTGACGGGGGGAGAGACCCAGTACTTC.

This clonotype came up many times. V gene TRBV5-1 combines with J gene TRBJ2-7; 7 nucleotides agree with TRBD1. J lost 1 base, V lost 4 bases, and 8 bases had no gene match. Per germline, CDR1 SGHRS and CDR2 YFSETQ. CDR3 length: 15 amino acids. CDR3 amino acids: CASSRTGTESYEQYF. For the CDR3, the DNA is TGCGCCAGCAGCAGGACCGGGACAGAGTCCTACGAGCAGTACTTC.

This clonotype has more than one count but fewer than ten. V and J are TRBV6-2 or TRBV6-3 and TRBJ2-7, with 10 bases identical to TRBD2. The CDR3 length is 14 residues. With V trimmed by 7 bases and J by 4 bases, 7 bases remained unmatched. In germline, CDR1 is MNHEY, CDR2 SVGEGT. In DNA form, the CDR3 reads TGTGCCAGCAAAAGACTAGCGGGTGTATACGAGCAGTACTTC. Protein: CASKRLAGVYEQYF.

This clonotype showed up many times. The chain carries TRBV20-1 and TRBJ2-3; 8 bases align to TRBD2. The CDR3 is 14 amino acids. After removal of 4 bases from V and 6 bases from J, the junction contained 9 bases not matched to a gene. Germline V gives CDR1 DFQATT, CDR2 SNEGSKA (reference sequence). The DNA of the CDR3 is TGCAGTGCTAAACTAGCGGCTATCGGTGATACGCAGTATTTT. This translates into CSAKLAAIGDTQYF.

This clonotype was counted ten times or more. J is TRBJ2-7 and V is TRBV9, with D possibly being TRBD1 (5 bases). The germline V gene has CDR1 SGDLS and CDR2 YYNGEE. V was pared by 4 bases and J by 5 bases, with 7 bases between. The CDR3 has 11 residues. The CDR3 DNA follows: TGTGCCAGCAGCACAGGCGACGAGCAGTACTTC. Translating gives CASSTGDEQYF.

There are many counts of this clonotype. The chain recombines TRBV5-1 with TRBJ1-1; a weak D match, TRBD1 (5 bases). Germline CDR1 is SGHRS and CDR2 is YFSETQ. V was trimmed by 4 bases and J by 0 bases, leaving 13 bases between them. This CDR3 has 15 residues. CDR3 nucleotide sequence: TGCGCCAGCAGCCCCGGAGTGGGGGTGAACACTGAAGCTTTCTTT. It yields the protein CASSPGVGVNTEAFF.